This entry lists 19 T cell receptor beta chains sequenced from one sample in a study of regulatory T cells in long-lasting Graves disease. Arm-PCR of CDR3 regions with iRepertoire HTBI primers generated TCR beta libraries. Using its own MiXCR run on the multiplex PCR reads, TCRdb lists one record per CDR3 protein. The sample lists roughly 560,000 distinct CDR3 sequences, 15% to 20% occurring once. Time point noted: newly diagnosed GD, antithyroid drugs for less than 3 months. TCR sequences were obtained from RNA taken from PBMCs. The same data also went into a second study, on T cells in Graves' hyperthyroidism and ophthalmopathy.

The sample here was peripheral blood mononuclear cells (PBMCs), taken at new diagnosis, from a patient treated with antithyroid drugs. These receptors came from a woman aged 35 to 60 with Graves disease.

This clonotype was seen repeatedly, ten times or more. The rearrangement uses TRBV10-3 and TRBJ2-3, with a possible D match to TRBD1 (6 bases). Deletions cut 8 bases from V and 5 bases from J, with 14 bases between. The CDR3 is 13 residues long. The V gene's germline CDR1 is ENHRY and CDR2 SYGVKD. CDR3 sequence reads: CAIGLKGGDTQYF. The CDR3 nucleotides are TGTGCCATCGGGTTGAAAGGGGGAGATACGCAGTATTTT.

This clonotype was found a few times. V gene TRBV9 combines with J gene TRBJ1-4; D remains unclear. Germline V gene lookup returns CDR1 SGDLS and CDR2 YYNGEE. CDR3 length: 14 residues. V was cut by 0 bases and J by 5 bases, with 8 bases left in between. CDR3 loop: CASSVGVQNEKLFF. In DNA form, the CDR3 reads TGTGCCAGCAGCGTAGGGGTGCAAAATGAAAAACTGTTTTTT.

This clonotype was seen ten or more times. V and J are TRBV18 and TRBJ2-1, with D possibly called TRBD1 or TRBD2 (6 bases each). V was clipped by 8 bases and J by 2 bases, with 13 bases between them. This CDR3 contains 14 residues. The germline V gene has CDR1 KGHSH and CDR2 LQKENI. This chain's CDR3 is CASSQEGAYNEQFF. The CDR3, as DNA: TGTGCCAGCAGCCAGGAGGGGGCCTACAATGAGCAGTTCTTC. The entire variable domain, with the rest obtained from reference TRBV18 and TRBJ2-1, is as follows: NAGVMQNPRHLVRRRGQEARLRCSPMKGHSHVYWYRQLPEEGLKFMVYLQKENIIDESGMPKERFSAEFPKEGPSILRIQQVVRGDSAAYFCASSQEGAYNEQFFGPGTRLTVL.

The chain combines TRBV19 with TRBJ1-5; 9 bases are shared with TRBD1. The germline CDR1 and CDR2 sequences are LNHDA and SQIVND (reference sequence). The CDR3 sequence is 17 residues long. The junction had 17 bases not matched to a gene; V was cut back by 7 bases and J by 7 bases. The CDR3 loop reads CASTLRPSGTGRQPQHF. The CDR3 DNA follows: TGTGCCAGTACTCTCCGCCCGTCCGGGACAGGGAGACAGCCCCAGCATTTT.

There are many counts of this clonotype. CDR3 amino acids: CASSDTELNTGELFF. The CDR3 region has the DNA TGTGCCAGCAGCGATACAGAACTTAACACCGGGGAGCTGTTTTTT. The V gene is TRBV2, the J gene TRBJ2-2, with D uncertain. The germline V gene encodes CDR1 SNHLY and CDR2 FYNNEI. The CDR3 runs to 15 residues. The ends were cut back, 6 bases at V and 2 bases at J, with 13 bases in the middle.

This clonotype was seen just once. The chain couples TRBV12-3 or TRBV12-4 to TRBJ2-4; D uncertain. V was trimmed by 2 bases and J by 0 bases, leaving 11 bases between them. This CDR3 is built from 16 residues. The CDR3 protein is CASSLYGRLAKNIQYF. For the CDR3, the DNA is TGTGCCAGCAGTTTATATGGCAGACTAGCCAAAAACATTCAGTACTTC.

This clonotype occurred many times. The gene calls are TRBV11-2 and TRBJ1-4; D is uncertain. V lost 4 bases to trimming and J lost 6 bases, with 18 bases between them. The CDR3 runs to 16 residues. In germline, CDR1 is SGHAT, CDR2 FQNNGV. This CDR3 is CASSSVNRARDEKLFF. In DNA, the CDR3 is TGTGCCAGCAGCTCCGTTAATCGGGCGCGGGATGAAAAACTGTTTTTT. The variable domain in full, completed from reference TRBV11-2 and TRBJ1-4, reads EAGVAQSPRYKIIEKRQSVAFWCNPISGHATLYWYQQILGQGPKLLIQFQNNGVVDDSQLPKDRFSAERLKGVDSTLKIQPAKLEDSAVYLCASSSVNRARDEKLFFGSGTQLSVL.

The chain links TRBV5-5 to TRBJ2-7; D uncertain. This CDR3 spans 14 amino acids. V gave up 4 bases and J gave up 7 bases, with 18 bases separating them. Germline V CDR1 and CDR2: SGHKS, YYEKEE (reference sequence). In nucleotides, the CDR3 is TGTGCCAGCAGCCCCCCAACTCGGCCCGGGGAGCAGTACTTC. Translating gives CASSPPTRPGEQYF.

The chain couples TRBV20-1 to TRBJ1-5; D gene uncertain. Germline CDR1 and CDR2: DFQATT and SNEGSKA (reference sequence). This CDR3 spans 13 amino acids. The germline V and J ends were trimmed by 2 bases and 4 bases, with 9 bases remaining between them. CDR3 DNA: TGCAGTGCTAGAAAGGAGACAAATCAGCCCCAGCATTTT. Translating gives CSARKETNQPQHF.

This clonotype was counted many times. J is TRBJ2-1 and V is TRBV7-9; D may correspond to TRBD1 or TRBD2 (6 bases each). This CDR3 is built from 17 residues. Germline-derived CDR1 and CDR2 are SEHNR and FQNEAQ (reference sequence). Trimming shortened V by 5 bases and J by 0 bases, and 17 bases separated the two germline ends. The CDR3 protein is CASSRRGGLSSYNEQFF. CDR3 nucleotide sequence: TGTGCCAGCAGCCGTCGAGGGGGACTTAGCTCCTACAATGAGCAGTTCTTC.

This clonotype was recorded many times. CDR3 amino acids: CASSPLAGVIRANEQFF. The CDR3, as DNA: TGTGCCAGCAGTCCACTAGCGGGGGTGATTCGTGCCAATGAGCAGTTCTTC. The J gene is TRBJ2-1, the V gene TRBV6-1, with 11 bases matching TRBD2. The V gene's germline CDR1 is MNHNS and CDR2 SASEGT. Losses at the gene ends were 5 bases for V and 6 bases for J; bases not matched to a gene: 12. The length of the CDR3 is 17 residues.

This clonotype was counted ten times or more. The chain has TRBV20-1 and TRBJ2-3, with TRBD2 as a possible D gene (5 bases). The length of the CDR3 is 13 residues. Germline CDR1 is DFQATT and CDR2 is SNEGSKA (reference sequence). Trimming took 4 bases from V and 4 from J, leaving 12 bases between them. CDR3: CSANSLAADTQYF. CDR3 sequence (DNA): TGCAGTGCTAACAGCCTAGCAGCAGATACGCAGTATTTT.

V usage is TRBV27 and J usage is TRBJ1-1, with D perhaps TRBD1 (5 bases). The CDR3 loop spans 16 amino acids. Germline lookup yields CDR1 MNHEY and CDR2 SMNVEV (reference sequence). Trimming cost V 1 base and J 0 bases, with 12 bases left between them. This CDR3 is CASSLFPGTVNTEAFF. CDR3 nucleotides: TGTGCCAGCAGTTTATTTCCAGGGACGGTGAACACTGAAGCTTTCTTT.

This clonotype was counted at least ten times. The rearrangement links TRBV28 to TRBJ1-2; TRBD1 aligns across 7 bases. Germline values: CDR1 MDHEN, CDR2 SYDVKM. The CDR3 runs 14 residues. The V and J ends lost 2 bases and 7 bases, in that order; junction bases with no gene match: 7. In nucleotides, the CDR3 is TGTGCCAGCAGTTTAAACAGGGGATTGGGTGGCTACACCTTC. Amino acid sequence: CASSLNRGLGGYTF.

This clonotype has a count of ten or more. CDR3 DNA sequence: TGTGCCAGCACCCCCGGGGGCGGACCCTCCTACGAGCAGTACTTC. Residues: CASTPGGGPSYEQYF. V usage is TRBV6-1 and J usage is TRBJ2-7; either TRBD1 or TRBD2 may supply D (6 bases each). The CDR3 loop spans 15 amino acids. The germline V gene encodes CDR1 MNHNS and CDR2 SASEGT. V lost 7 bases, J lost 0 bases, and 16 bases lay in between.

This clonotype occurred many times. The chain combines TRBV15 with TRBJ1-1; D is uncertain. The germline CDR1 and CDR2 sequences are LNHNV and YYDKDF (reference sequence). Trimming shortened V by 2 bases and J by 0 bases, and 10 bases separated the two germline ends. The CDR3 has 15 amino acids. The CDR3 DNA reads TGTGCCACCAGCAGACCGGGAGGCATGAACACTGAAGCTTTCTTT. Translated: CATSRPGGMNTEAFF.

At least ten counts were recorded for this clonotype. This chain links TRBV3-1 with TRBJ2-1; 11 bases line up with TRBD2. Germline assignment: CDR1 LGHDT and CDR2 YNNKEL (reference sequence). Germline trimming cut 4 bases from V and 10 bases from J; bases unmatched to any gene: 12. CDR3 length: 16 residues. CDR3 loop: CASSLLFSGGAGEQFF. The CDR3 bases are TGTGCCAGCAGCCTCCTCTTTAGCGGGGGGGCAGGAGAGCAGTTCTTC.

This rearrangement joins TRBV2 to TRBJ2-7, with D tentatively TRBD1 (5 bases). Germline V gene data show CDR1 as SNHLY and CDR2 as FYNNEI. Trimming removed 3 bases from V and 3 bases from J, with 27 bases in between. The CDR3 has 19 amino acids. The CDR3 nucleotides read TGTGCCAGCAGTGATTCGACAGAAATTCTACCAATGGCTTTCTACGAGCAGTACTTC. Translating gives CASSDSTEILPMAFYEQYF.

This clonotype showed up just a few times. The rearrangement uses TRBV4-1 and TRBJ2-7, with D perhaps matching TRBD1 or TRBD2 (6 bases each). Deletions cut 0 bases from V and 2 bases from J, with 20 bases between. The CDR3 contains 18 residues. Germline values: CDR1 MGHRA, CDR2 YSYEKL. Here the CDR3 reads CASSQDPLWGAGTYEQYF. CDR3 DNA sequence: TGCGCCAGCAGCCAAGATCCCCTGTGGGGGGCGGGAACCTACGAGCAGTACTTC.